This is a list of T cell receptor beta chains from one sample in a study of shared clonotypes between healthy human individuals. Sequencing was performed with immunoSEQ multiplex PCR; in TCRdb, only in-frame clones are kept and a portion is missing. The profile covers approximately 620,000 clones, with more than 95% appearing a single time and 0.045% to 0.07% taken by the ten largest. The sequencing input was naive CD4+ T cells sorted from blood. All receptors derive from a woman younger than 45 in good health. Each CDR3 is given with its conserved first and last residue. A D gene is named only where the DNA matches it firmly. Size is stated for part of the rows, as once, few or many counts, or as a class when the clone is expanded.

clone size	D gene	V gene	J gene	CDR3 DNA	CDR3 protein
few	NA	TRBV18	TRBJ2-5	TGTGCCAGCTCACCCGGGGCAGAAGAGACCCAGTACTTC	CASSPGAEETQYF
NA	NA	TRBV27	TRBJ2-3	TGTGCCAGCAGCCGACTGGGACCACTGCTCACAGATACGCAGTATTTT	CASSRLGPLLTDTQYF
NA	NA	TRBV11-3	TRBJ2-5	TGTGCCAGCAGCTTAGGTGGGACCAAAGAGACCCAGTACTTC	CASSLGGTKETQYF
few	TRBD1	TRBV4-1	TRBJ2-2	TGCGCCAGCAGCCAAGAGGCCCGGGACAGGGCGAACACCGGGGAGCTGTTTTTT	CASSQEARDRANTGELFF
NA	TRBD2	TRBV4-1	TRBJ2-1	TGCGCCAGCAGCCCTCCGGGACTAGCGAAAACCAATGAGCAGTTCTTC	CASSPPGLAKTNEQFF
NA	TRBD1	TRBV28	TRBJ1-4	TGTGCCAGCAGTACCTACCACCAGGGGGCTAGGGAAAAACTGTTTTTT	CASSTYHQGAREKLFF
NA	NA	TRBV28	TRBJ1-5	TGTGCCAGCAGCTCCGGCGGGACGGACCATCAGCCCCAGCATTTT	CASSSGGTDHQPQHF
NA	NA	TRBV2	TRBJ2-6	TGTGCCAGCATCTCGGTCTCTGGGGCCAACGTCCTGACTTTC	CASISVSGANVLTF
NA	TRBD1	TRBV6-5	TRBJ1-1	TGTGCCAGCAGTATGACAGGGGAGAACACTGAAGCTTTCTTT	CASSMTGENTEAFF
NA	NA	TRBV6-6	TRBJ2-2	TGTGCCAGCAGTTACTCGCAGGGGGGCACCGGGGAGCTGTTTTTT	CASSYSQGGTGELFF
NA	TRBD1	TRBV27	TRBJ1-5	TGTGCCAGCAGGGTACAGGGGGCCGGCCAGCCCCAGCATTTT	CASRVQGAGQPQHF
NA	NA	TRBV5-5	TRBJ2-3	TGTGCCAGCAGCTTGCAGCGGACCACAGATACGCAGTATTTT	CASSLQRTTDTQYF
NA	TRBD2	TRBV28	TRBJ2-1	TGTACCAGCAGGGAGGGACGACTCCGGGACGGGTACAATGAGCAGTTCTTC	CTSREGRLRDGYNEQFF
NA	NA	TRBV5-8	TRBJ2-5	TGTGCCAGCAGCTTAGCCGGGAGCGCCCCAGAGACCCAGTACTTC	CASSLAGSAPETQYF
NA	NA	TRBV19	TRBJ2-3	TGTGCCAGTAGTAACCCCCTTCCAGATACGCAGTATTTT	CASSNPLPDTQYF
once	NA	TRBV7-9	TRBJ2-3	TGTGCCAGCAGCTTAGCCCAAGAGGATACGCAGTATTTT	CASSLAQEDTQYF
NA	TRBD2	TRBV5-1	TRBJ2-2	TGCGCCAGCGGATCGACTAGCGTGATGACCGGGGAGCTGTTTTTT	CASGSTSVMTGELFF
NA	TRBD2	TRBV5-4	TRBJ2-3	TGTGCCAGCAGGCGACTAGCGGGCACTAGCACAGATACGCAGTATTTT	CASRRLAGTSTDTQYF
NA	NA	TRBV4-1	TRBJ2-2	TGCGCCAGCCCGATTATGTCAAACACCGGGGAGCTGTTTTTT	CASPIMSNTGELFF
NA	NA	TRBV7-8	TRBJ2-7	TGTGCCAGCAGCTTCACGGTGGGAGGCCTTGAGTACGAGCAGTACTTC	CASSFTVGGLEYEQYF
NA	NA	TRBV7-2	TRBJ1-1	TGTGCCAGCAGCTTAGCAGGAAACACTGAAGCTTTCTTT	CASSLAGNTEAFF
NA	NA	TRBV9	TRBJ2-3	TGTGCCAGCAGCGTAGCCCCGAGTAGCACAGATACGCAGTATTTT	CASSVAPSSTDTQYF
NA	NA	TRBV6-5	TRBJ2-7	TGTGCCAGCAGTTACGACAGCCAGAGCTCCTACGAGCAGTACTTC	CASSYDSQSSYEQYF
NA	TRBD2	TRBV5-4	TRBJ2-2	TGTGCCAGCAGCAAGCGGGGAAACACCGGGGAGCTGTTTTTT	CASSKRGNTGELFF
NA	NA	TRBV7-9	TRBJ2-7	TGTGCCAGCAGCTTAGGGGTCGGGGTCAACGAGCAGTACTTC	CASSLGVGVNEQYF
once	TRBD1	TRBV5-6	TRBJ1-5	TGTGCCAGCAGCTTATTGAGGAGACAGGGGGCGCAAAGCAGTCAGCCCCAGCATTTT	CASSLLRRQGAQSSQPQHF
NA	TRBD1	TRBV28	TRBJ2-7	TGTGCCAGCATTACTCGGACAGGAGGCGAGCAGTACTTC	CASITRTGGEQYF
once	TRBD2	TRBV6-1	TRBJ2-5	TGTGCCAGCAGTGGCCTAGCGGGACGAGAGACCCAGTACTTC	CASSGLAGRETQYF
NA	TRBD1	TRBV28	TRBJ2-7	TGTGCCAGCAGCAGTCCCCGGGACAGGGGATCCTACGAGCAGTACTTC	CASSSPRDRGSYEQYF
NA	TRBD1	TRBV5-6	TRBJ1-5	TGTGCCAGCAGTAGGGGAGACAGGGGGCAGCCCCAGCATTTT	CASSRGDRGQPQHF
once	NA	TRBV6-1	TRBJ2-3	TGTGCCAGCAATCGGGATCCTGGCACAGATACGCAGTATTTT	CASNRDPGTDTQYF
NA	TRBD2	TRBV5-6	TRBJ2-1	TGTGCCAGCAGCTTGGGAGCGGGGGCTTACAATGAGCAGTTCTTC	CASSLGAGAYNEQFF
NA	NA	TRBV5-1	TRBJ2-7	TGCGCCAGCAGCCCTATTGGCGAGGGTGGCGAGCAGTACTTC	CASSPIGEGGEQYF
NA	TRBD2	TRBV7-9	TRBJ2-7	TGTGCCAGCAGCTTAGAAACCCCGAGTACTAGCGGGAACTACGAGCAGTACTTC	CASSLETPSTSGNYEQYF
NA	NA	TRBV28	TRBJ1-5	TGTGCCAGCCAAGGGGGACCTAGCAATCAGCCCCAGCATTTT	CASQGGPSNQPQHF
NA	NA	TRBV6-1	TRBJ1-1	TGTGCCAGCAGTGAACAGGCCTACACTGAAGCTTTCTTT	CASSEQAYTEAFF
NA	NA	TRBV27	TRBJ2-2	TGTGCCAGCAGTTTACGAGAAAACACCGGGGAGCTGTTTTTT	CASSLRENTGELFF
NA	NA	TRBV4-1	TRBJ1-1	TGCGCCAGCAGCCAAGGGGACATAACGAACACTGAAGCTTTCTTT	CASSQGDITNTEAFF
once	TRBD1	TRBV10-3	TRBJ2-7	TGTGCCATCAGTGAGTCCCGGACAGGGAACTCCTACGAGCAGTACTTC	CAISESRTGNSYEQYF
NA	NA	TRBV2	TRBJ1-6	TGTGCCAGCATGTGGCAGGGAGATTCACCCCTCCACTTT	CASMWQGDSPLHF
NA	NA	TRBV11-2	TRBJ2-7	TGTGCCAGCAGCTGGGGTACGACTACCGAGCAGTACTTC	CASSWGTTTEQYF
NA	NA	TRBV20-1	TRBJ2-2	TGCAGTGCACCCAGCTGTAGGGAGCTGTTTTTT	CSAPSCRELFF
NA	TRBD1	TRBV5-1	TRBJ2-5	TGCGCCAGCAGCCTAAGAGGACAGGGGTTGGAGACCCAGTACTTC	CASSLRGQGLETQYF
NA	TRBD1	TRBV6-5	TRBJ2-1	TGTGCCAGCAGTTCAGACAGGGGGCGAGGTAATGAGCAGTTCTTC	CASSSDRGRGNEQFF
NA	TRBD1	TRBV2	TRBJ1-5	TGTGCCAGCAGTGGACAGGGATTACTTCCTCGGCAGCCCCAGCATTTT	CASSGQGLLPRQPQHF
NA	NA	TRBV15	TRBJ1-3	TGTGCCACCAGCAGAGAAACCGTTAGCTCTGGAAACACCATATATTTT	CATSRETVSSGNTIYF
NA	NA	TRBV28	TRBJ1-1	TGTGCCAGCAGTTCCGTTGTCACTGAAGCTTTCTTT	CASSSVVTEAFF
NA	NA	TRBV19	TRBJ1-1	TGTGCCAGTAGACCATGGACACTGGGAGGGAACACTGAAGCTTTCTTT	CASRPWTLGGNTEAFF
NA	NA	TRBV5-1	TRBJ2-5	TGCGCCAGCAGCTTTCAGCAGGGGTACGCAGAGACCCAGTACTTC	CASSFQQGYAETQYF
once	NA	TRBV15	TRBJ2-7	TGTGCCACCAGACGGGAGACGGGCACGTACGAGCAGTACTTC	CATRRETGTYEQYF
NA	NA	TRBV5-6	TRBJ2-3	TGTGCCAGCAGCTCCCCCAGCACAGATACGCAGTATTTT	CASSSPSTDTQYF
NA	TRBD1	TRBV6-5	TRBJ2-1	TGTGCCAGCAGGCAGGGGGAGTCCTCCTATGAGCAGTTCTTC	CASRQGESSYEQFF
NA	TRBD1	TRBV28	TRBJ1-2	TGTGCCAGCAGTGGGGGACAGGGCTATGGCTACACCTTC	CASSGGQGYGYTF
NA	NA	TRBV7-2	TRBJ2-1	TGTGCCAGCAGCTTAAAAGATCCACGAATAGCGGAGCAGTTCTTC	CASSLKDPRIAEQFF
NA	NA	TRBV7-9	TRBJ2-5	TGTGCCAGCAGCTTTGGGCTAGCCCACTACTTC	CASSFGLAHYF
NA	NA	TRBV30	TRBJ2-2	TGTGCCTGGAGAAGTGGGCATAACACCGGGGAGCTGTTTTTT	CAWRSGHNTGELFF
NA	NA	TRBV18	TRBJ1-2	TGTGCCAGCTCACCGCGAGCACAAAACTATGGCTACACCTTC	CASSPRAQNYGYTF